These T cell receptor beta chains were read from a single sample in a study of immune characterization of retroperitoneal liposarcoma. TCRdb ran MiXCR on the PCR reads and lists one entry per CDR3 protein. This table holds some 9,600 distinct CDR3 sequences, roughly a quarter found once. The sample taken for sequencing was blood. The receptors shown here come from a male donor with retroperitoneal liposarcoma. CDR3s include the opening cysteine and the closing phenylalanine or tryptophan. The D gene is left open where the match is weak. The size of a clone is reported for some rows only, either as once, few or many, or as a class for expanded clones.

J | D | size | V | DNA | CDR3
TRBJ2-2 | . | . | TRBV11-2 | TGTGCCAGCAGCTTAGGGGTAGGGTACACCGGGGAGCTGTTTTTT | CASSLGVGYTGELFF
TRBJ2-5 | . | many | TRBV10-3 | TGTGCCATCAGTGTATTGGGTCAAGAGACCCAGTACTTC | CAISVLGQETQYF
TRBJ2-1 | . | few | TRBV10-3 | TGTGCCATCAGTGATGCCCGCGGGGCGGGGATTAACTCCTACAATGAGCAGTTCTTC | CAISDARGAGINSYNEQFF
TRBJ2-5 | . | many | TRBV10-2 | TGCGCCAGCAGTGAGTCGGGCCCAGAGACCCAGTACTTC | CASSESGPETQYF
TRBJ2-1 | . | . | TRBV6-1 | TGTGCCAGCAGAAGGGACGGCTGGGGTGAGCAGTTCTTC | CASRRDGWGEQFF
TRBJ1-6 | . | few | TRBV7-2 | TGTGCCAGCAGCTTAGCGGTAGGGAGGAATTCACCCCTCCACTTT | CASSLAVGRNSPLHF
TRBJ2-3 | . | . | TRBV30 | TGTGCCTGGAGTGAAGTGGGGGACACAGATACGCAGTATTTT | CAWSEVGDTDTQYF
TRBJ2-1 | TRBD1 | . | TRBV12-3/TRBV12-4 | TGTGCCAGCAGGGGGGGGGGACAGGGATTGGTTTTCAATGAGCAGTTCTTC | CASRGGGQGLVFNEQFF
TRBJ1-1 | . | . | TRBV5-1 | TGCGCCAGCAAGGAGTACACTGAAGCTTTCTTT | CASKEYTEAFF
TRBJ2-1 | TRBD1 | large | TRBV6-1 | TGTGCCAGCAGTGACAGGGCAGGGGGCCTGTTGGGTGAGCAGTTCTTC | CASSDRAGGLLGEQFF
TRBJ2-2 | . | . | TRBV6-4 | TGTGCCAGCAGTGTTGGGGAAACCGGGGAGCTGTTTTTT | CASSVGETGELFF